The clone carrying this T cell receptor beta chain has just a few counts. Its specificity is not known. This sample's time point: patch test 2, 6 weeks after DPC sensitization. Treatment specified: therapeutic diphenylcyclopropenone sensitization with weekly scalp DPC. Each CDR3 protein gets one entry after TCRdb re-called the RACE reads with MiXCR. The table lists just over 350,000 distinct CDR3 sequences, more than 5% of them singletons, with about 5.6% in the top ten. This CDR3 is built from 14 residues. CDR1 and CDR2 (germline): DFQATT, SNEGSKA (reference sequence). V dropped 8 bases and J dropped 1; count of bases not matched to a gene: 9. These data are taken from a study of human T cells and chemical hapten exposure. Overall study: Reading of the patch tests, which applied 0.01% DPC to the upper back, occurred at 6 days.

Study conclusions and caveats: Expanded TCRs clustered into significantly more large CDR3 similarity groups than controls, the analysis revealed.

V is TRBV20-1 and J is TRBJ1-1, with 8 bases that match TRBD1. The origin of this receptor is a woman aged 18-35 years with alopecia areata. Some clones in this sample may be carry-over from other donors' samples. This specimen was whole blood, taken in connection with sensitization to the hapten diphenylcyclopropenone (DPC). CDR3 sequence reads: CSNRGEQGNTEAFF. The DNA for the CDR3 is TGCAGTAACAGGGGGGAACAAGGGAACACTGAAGCTTTCTTT.